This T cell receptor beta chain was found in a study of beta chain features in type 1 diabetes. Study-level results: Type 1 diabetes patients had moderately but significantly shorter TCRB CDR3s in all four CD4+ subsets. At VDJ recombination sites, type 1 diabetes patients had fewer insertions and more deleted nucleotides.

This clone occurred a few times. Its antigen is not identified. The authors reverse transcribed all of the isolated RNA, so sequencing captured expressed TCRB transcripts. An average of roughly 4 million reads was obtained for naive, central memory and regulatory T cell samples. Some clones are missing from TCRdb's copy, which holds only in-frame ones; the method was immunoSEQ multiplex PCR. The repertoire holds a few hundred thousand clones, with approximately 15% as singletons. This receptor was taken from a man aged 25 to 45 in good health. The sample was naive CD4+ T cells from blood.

The DNA of the CDR3 is TGTGCCATCAGTGGTTATGTGGAGCAGTACTTC. This codes for CAISGYVEQYF. This chain uses TRBV10-3 with TRBJ2-7; no reliable D call. The length of the CDR3 is 11 residues. Germline CDR1 is ENHRY and CDR2 is SYGVKD. V was trimmed by 4 bases and J by 7 bases, leaving 8 bases between them.